This entry features one T cell receptor (beta chain) sequence. In the authors' workflow: Nucleated cell number was recorded as an estimate derived from reference gene primer amplification. Here immunoSEQ multiplex PCR was the method, and the copy in TCRdb shows in-frame clones only, minus some. V and J calls and clone size are those listed in that table; D and trimming were worked out from the DNA. The sample contains roughly 230,000 clones, approximately 91% of which appear only once. The data were taken from a study of blood T cell repertoires in COVID-19. Study-wide context: COVID-19 samples, acute and convalescent, were from the United States, Italy and Spain. T cells, B-cell-depleted T cells, or PBMCs supplied cDNA or gDNA.

CDR1 MNHNS and CDR2 SASEGT come from the germline V gene. The CDR3 has 15 amino acids. The V gene end was trimmed by 1 base and the J gene end by 2 bases; junction bases not matched to a gene: 2. The chain recombines TRBV6-1 with TRBJ2-1; 7 bases line up with TRBD2. The clonotype originates from a human donor in a cohort sampled during active COVID-19. Sequencing input: peripheral blood. The DNA for the CDR3 is TGTGCCAGCAGTGAAGTGCTAGCGGCCTACAATGAGCAGTTCTTC. It yields the protein CASSEVLAAYNEQFF.